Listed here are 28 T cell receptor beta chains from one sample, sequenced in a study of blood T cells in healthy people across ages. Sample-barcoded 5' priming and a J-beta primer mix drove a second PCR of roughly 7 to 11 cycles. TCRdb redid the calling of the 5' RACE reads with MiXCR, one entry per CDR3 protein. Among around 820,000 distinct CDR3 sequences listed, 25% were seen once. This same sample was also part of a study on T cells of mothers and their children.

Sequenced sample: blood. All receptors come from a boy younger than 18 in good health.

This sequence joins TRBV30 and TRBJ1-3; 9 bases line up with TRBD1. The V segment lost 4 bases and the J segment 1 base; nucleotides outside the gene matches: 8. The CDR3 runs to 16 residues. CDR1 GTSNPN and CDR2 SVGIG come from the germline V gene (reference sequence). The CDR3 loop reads CAWMAGTGLSGNTIYF. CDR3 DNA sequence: TGTGCCTGGATGGCCGGGACAGGGTTGTCTGGAAACACCATATATTTT. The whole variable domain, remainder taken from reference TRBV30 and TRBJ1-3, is SQTIHQWPATLVQPVGSPLSLECTVEGTSNPNLYWYRQAAGRGLQLLFYSVGIGQISSEVPQNLSASRPQDRQFILSSKKLLLSDSGFYLCAWMAGTGLSGNTIYFGEGSWLTVV.

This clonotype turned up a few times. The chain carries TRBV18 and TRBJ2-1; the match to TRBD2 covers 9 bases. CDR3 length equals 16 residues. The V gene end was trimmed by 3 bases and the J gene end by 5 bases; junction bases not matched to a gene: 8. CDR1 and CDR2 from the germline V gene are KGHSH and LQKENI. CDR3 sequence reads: CASSPNSGSTHNEQFF. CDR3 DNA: TGTGCCAGCTCACCTAATAGCGGGAGCACCCACAATGAGCAGTTCTTC.

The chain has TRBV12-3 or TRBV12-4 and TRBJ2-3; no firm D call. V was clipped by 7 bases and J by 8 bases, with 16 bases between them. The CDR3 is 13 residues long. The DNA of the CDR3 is TGTGCCAGCAAACAAATTGCTATTGTTACGCAGTATTTT. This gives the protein CASKQIAIVTQYF.

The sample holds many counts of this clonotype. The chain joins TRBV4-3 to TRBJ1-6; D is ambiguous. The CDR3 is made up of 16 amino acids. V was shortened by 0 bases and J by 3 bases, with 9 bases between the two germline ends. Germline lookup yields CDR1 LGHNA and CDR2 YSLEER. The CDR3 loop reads CASSQEVGFYNSPLHF. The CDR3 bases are TGCGCCAGCAGCCAAGAGGTGGGATTCTATAATTCACCCCTCCACTTT.

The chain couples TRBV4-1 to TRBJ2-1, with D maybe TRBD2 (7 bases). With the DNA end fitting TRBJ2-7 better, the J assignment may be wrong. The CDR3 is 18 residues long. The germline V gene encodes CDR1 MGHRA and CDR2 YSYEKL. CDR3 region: CASSLRGGGGGFRYEQYF. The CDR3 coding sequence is TGCGCCAGCAGCCTCCGGGGAGGGGGAGGAGGGTTTCGCTACGAGCAGTACTTC.

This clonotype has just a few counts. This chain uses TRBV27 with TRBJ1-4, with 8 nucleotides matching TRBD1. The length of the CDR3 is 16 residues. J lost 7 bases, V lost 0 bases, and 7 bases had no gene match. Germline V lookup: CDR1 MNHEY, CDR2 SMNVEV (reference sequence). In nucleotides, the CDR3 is TGTGCCAGCAGTTTATCGCAGGGGGCTGGGCGTGAAAAACTGTTTTTT. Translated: CASSLSQGAGREKLFF.

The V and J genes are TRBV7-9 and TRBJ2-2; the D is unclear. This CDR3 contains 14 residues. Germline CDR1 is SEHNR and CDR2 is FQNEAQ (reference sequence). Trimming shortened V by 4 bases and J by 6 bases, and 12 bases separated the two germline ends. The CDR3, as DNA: TGTGCCAGCAGCTCTTCGAACCTACCCGGGGAGCTGTTTTTT. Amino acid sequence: CASSSSNLPGELFF.

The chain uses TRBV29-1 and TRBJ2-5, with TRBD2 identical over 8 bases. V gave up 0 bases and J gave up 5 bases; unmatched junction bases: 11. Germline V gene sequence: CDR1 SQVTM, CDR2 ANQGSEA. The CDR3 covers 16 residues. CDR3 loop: CSVEDLQGTRRETQYF. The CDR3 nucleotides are TGCAGCGTTGAAGATCTTCAGGGGACTAGGAGGGAGACCCAGTACTTC.

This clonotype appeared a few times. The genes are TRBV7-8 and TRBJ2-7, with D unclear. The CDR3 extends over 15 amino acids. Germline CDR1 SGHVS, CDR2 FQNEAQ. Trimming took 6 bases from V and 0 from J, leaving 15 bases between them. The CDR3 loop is CASREHQAPSYEQYF. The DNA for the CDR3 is TGTGCCAGCAGGGAACATCAGGCCCCCTCCTACGAGCAGTACTTC.

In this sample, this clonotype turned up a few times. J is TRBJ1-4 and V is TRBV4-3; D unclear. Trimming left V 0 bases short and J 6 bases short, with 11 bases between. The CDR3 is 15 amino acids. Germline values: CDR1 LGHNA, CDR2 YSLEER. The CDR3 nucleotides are TGCGCCAGCAGCCAAGATAACACGGAGGATGAAAAACTGTTTTTT. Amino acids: CASSQDNTEDEKLFF.

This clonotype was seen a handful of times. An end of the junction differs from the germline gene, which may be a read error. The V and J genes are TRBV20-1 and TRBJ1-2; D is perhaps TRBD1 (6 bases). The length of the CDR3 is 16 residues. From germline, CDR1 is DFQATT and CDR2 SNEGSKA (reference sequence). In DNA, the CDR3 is TGCAGTGCTAGAGATATTGGGGGGGCCACTAACTACGGCTACACCTTC. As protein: CSARDIGGATNYGYTF.

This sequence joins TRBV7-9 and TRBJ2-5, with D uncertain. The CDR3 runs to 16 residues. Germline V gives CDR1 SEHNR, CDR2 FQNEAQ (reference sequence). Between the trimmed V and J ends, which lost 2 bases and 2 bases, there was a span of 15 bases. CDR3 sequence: CASSLRRASPQETQYF. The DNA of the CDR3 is TGTGCCAGCAGCTTACGACGGGCATCGCCGCAAGAGACCCAGTACTTC.

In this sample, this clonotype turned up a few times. CDR3 region: CATNRDRVAQPQHF. CDR3 bases: TGTGCCACCAACCGGGACAGAGTGGCTCAGCCCCAGCATTTT. V and J are TRBV15 and TRBJ1-5; 7 nucleotides match TRBD1. J gave up 6 bases and V 7 bases, and 9 bases lay outside the gene matches. The CDR3 is made up of 14 amino acids. Germline CDR1 LNHNV, CDR2 YYDKDF (reference sequence).

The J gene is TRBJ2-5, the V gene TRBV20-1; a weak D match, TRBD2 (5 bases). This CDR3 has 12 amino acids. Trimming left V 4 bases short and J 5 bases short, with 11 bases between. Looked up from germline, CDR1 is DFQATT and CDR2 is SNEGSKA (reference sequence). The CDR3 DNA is TGCAGTGCTACCTTTCGCGGGGAGACCCAGTACTTC. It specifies CSATFRGETQYF.

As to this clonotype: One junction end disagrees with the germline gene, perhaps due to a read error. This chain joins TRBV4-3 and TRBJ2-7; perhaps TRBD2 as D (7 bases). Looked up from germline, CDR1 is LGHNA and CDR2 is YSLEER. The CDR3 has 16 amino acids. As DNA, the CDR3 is TGCGCCAGCAGCCAGGGCTGGCAGGGGACTACCTACGAGCAGTGCTTC. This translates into CASSQGWQGTTYEQCF.

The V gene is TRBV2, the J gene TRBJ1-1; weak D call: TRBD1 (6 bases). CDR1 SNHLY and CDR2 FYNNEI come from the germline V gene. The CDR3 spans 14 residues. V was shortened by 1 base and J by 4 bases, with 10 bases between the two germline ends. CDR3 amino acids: CASSEEGGVTEAFF. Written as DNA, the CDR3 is TGTGCCAGCAGTGAAGAAGGGGGAGTCACTGAAGCTTTCTTT.

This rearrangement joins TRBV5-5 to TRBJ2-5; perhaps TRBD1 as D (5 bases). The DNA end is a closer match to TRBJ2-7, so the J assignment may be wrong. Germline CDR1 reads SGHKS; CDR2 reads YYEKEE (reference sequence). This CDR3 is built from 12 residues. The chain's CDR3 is CASSGAFYEQYF. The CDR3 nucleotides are TGTGCCAGCAGCGGGGCCTTCTACGAGCAGTACTTC.

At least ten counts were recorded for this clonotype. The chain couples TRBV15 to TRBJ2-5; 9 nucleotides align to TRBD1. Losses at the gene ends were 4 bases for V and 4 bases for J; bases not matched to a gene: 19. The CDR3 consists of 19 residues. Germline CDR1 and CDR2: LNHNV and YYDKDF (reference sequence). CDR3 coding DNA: TGTGCCACCAGCAAATACCCGCCGGGACAGGGAAGAGGGGGAGAGACCCAGTACTTC. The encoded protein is CATSKYPPGQGRGGETQYF.

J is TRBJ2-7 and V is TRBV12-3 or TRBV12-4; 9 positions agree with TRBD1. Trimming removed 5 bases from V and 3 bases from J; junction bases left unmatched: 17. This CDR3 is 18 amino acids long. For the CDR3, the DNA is TGTGCCAGCAGTCCTGACTTGGTATTCCGGACAGGGGACTACGAGCAGTACTTC. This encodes CASSPDLVFRTGDYEQYF.

The CDR3 is CASSALYSTDTQYF. The CDR3 region has the DNA TGTGCCAGCAGCGCTCTATACAGCACAGATACGCAGTATTTT. V and J are TRBV7-8 and TRBJ2-3, with D uncertain. The CDR3 runs 14 residues. Per germline, CDR1 SGHVS and CDR2 FQNEAQ. V lost 5 bases, J lost 0 bases, and 9 bases lay in between.

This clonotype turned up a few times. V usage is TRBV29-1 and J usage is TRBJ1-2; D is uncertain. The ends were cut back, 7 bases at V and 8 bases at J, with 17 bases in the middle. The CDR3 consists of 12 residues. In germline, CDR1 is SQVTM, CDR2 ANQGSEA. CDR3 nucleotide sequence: TGCAGCGGATGGAGTCAGGAGAGGGGCTACACCTTC. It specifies CSGWSQERGYTF.

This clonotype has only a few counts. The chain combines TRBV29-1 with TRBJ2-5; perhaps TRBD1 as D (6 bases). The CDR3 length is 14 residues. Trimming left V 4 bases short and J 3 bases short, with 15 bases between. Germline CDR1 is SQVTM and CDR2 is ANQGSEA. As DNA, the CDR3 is TGCAGCGTTGCTGTGACAGGTTCCAAAGAGACCCAGTACTTC. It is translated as CSVAVTGSKETQYF. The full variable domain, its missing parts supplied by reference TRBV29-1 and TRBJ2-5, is SAVISQKPSRDICQRGTSLTIQCQVDSQVTMMFWYRQQPGQSLTLIATANQGSEATYESGFVIDKFPISRPNLTFSTLTVSNMSPEDSSIYLCSVAVTGSKETQYFGPGTRLLVL.

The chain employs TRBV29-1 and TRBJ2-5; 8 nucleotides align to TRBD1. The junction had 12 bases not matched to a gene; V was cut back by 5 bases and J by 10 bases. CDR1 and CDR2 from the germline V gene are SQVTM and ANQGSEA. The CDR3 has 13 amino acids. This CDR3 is CSVPGQGGVDQYF. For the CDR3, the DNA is TGCAGCGTTCCTGGACAGGGCGGCGTTGACCAGTACTTC. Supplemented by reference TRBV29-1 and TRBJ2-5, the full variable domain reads SAVISQKPSRDICQRGTSLTIQCQVDSQVTMMFWYRQQPGQSLTLIATANQGSEATYESGFVIDKFPISRPNLTFSTLTVSNMSPEDSSIYLCSVPGQGGVDQYFGPGTRLLVL.

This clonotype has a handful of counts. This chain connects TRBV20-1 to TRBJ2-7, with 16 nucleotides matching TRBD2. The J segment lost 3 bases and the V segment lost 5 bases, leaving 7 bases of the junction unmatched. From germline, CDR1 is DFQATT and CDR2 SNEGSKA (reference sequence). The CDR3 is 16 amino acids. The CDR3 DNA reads TGCAGTGCTCTCGGGACTAGCGGGGGGGTGTACTACGAGCAGTACTTC. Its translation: CSALGTSGGVYYEQYF.

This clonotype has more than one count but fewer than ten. CDR3 in amino acids: CASSQNLAGAFYEQYF. The CDR3 DNA is TGCGCCAGCAGCCAAAATCTAGCGGGGGCCTTCTACGAGCAGTACTTC. This sequence joins TRBV4-3 and TRBJ2-7; 10 bases are shared with TRBD2. Per the germline V gene, CDR1 is LGHNA and CDR2 is YSLEER. Trimming took 2 bases from V and 3 from J; bases not matched to a gene: 7. This CDR3 region has 16 residues.

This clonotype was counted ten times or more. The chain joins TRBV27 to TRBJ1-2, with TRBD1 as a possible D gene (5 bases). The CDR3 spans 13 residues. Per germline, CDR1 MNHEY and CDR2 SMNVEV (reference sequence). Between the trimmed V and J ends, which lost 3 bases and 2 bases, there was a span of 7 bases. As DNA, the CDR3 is TGTGCCAGCAGTTTGGGGGGAAACTATGGCTACACCTTC. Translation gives CASSLGGNYGYTF.

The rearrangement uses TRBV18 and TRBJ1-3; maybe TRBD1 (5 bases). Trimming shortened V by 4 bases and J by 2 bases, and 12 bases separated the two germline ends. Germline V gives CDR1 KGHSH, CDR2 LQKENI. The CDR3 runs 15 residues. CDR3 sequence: CASSQTGTPGNTIYF. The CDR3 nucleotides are TGTGCCAGCTCACAAACCGGGACGCCTGGAAACACCATATATTTT.

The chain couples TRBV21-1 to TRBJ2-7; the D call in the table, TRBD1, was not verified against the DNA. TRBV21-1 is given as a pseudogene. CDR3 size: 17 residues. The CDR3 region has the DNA TGTGCCAGCAGCAAAGAGCCAGACAGGCGCTGGTCCTACGAGCAGTACTTC. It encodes CASSKEPDRRWSYEQYF.